A single sample is the source of the 26 T cell receptor beta chains below, sequenced in a study of beta chain features in type 1 diabetes. Their antigens remain unidentified. All of the isolated RNA was reverse transcribed, so expressed TCRB transcripts were sequenced. The data were produced by immunoSEQ multiplex PCR, yet TCRdb's version contains in-frame clones alone and is incomplete. The sample holds 300,000 or so clones, approximately 9.9% seen once. Study observations and caveats: In all four CD4+ subsets, TCRB CDR3 length was significantly, moderately reduced in type 1 diabetes.

Sequences were obtained from central memory CD4+ T cells from blood. The receptors come from a man between 25 and 39 years old with type 1 diabetes.

In DNA, the CDR3 is TGTGCCAGCAGCGTAATGCCCCAAGAGACCCAGTACTTC. It translates to CASSVMPQETQYF. V gene TRBV9 combines with J gene TRBJ2-5; D is uncertain. Germline-derived CDR1 and CDR2 are SGDLS and YYNGEE. The CDR3 has 13 residues. V dropped 1 base and J dropped 1 base, with 5 bases sitting between them.

This clone occurred a few times. The chain recombines TRBV30 with TRBJ2-7; a possible D gene is TRBD1 (6 bases). Germline CDR1 is GTSNPN and CDR2 is SVGIG (reference sequence). Trimming removed 4 bases from V and 1 base from J, with 14 bases in between. The CDR3 loop spans 14 amino acids. CDR3 DNA: TGTGCCTGGAACCATCGGACAGCGTCCTACGAGCAGTACTTC. It specifies CAWNHRTASYEQYF.

This rearrangement joins TRBV4-1 to TRBJ2-5; 8 bases match TRBD2. Germline loops: CDR1 MGHRA, CDR2 YSYEKL. The junction had 3 bases not matched to a gene; V was cut back by 3 bases and J by 3 bases. The CDR3 spans 14 residues. The CDR3 loop reads CASSQGGGKETQYF. DNA for the CDR3: TGCGCCAGCAGCCAGGGCGGGGGGAAAGAGACCCAGTACTTC.

V gene TRBV7-2 combines with J gene TRBJ1-2; 8 bases match TRBD1. V lost 4 bases to trimming and J lost 4 bases; unmatched junction nucleotides: 5. CDR3 length: 14 residues. CDR1 is SGHTA, CDR2 FQGNSA, per germline. CDR3 nucleotide sequence: TGTGCCAGCAGCTCCGGACAGGGCGCCTATGGCTACACCTTC. Translating gives CASSSGQGAYGYTF.

With respect to this clone: The identical CDR3 is also encoded by other nucleotide sequences in the sample. V usage is TRBV28 and J usage is TRBJ1-4; D remains unclear. The CDR3 runs 15 residues. V lost 6 bases, J lost 0 bases, and 11 bases lay in between. The germline V gene encodes CDR1 MDHEN and CDR2 SYDVKM. The CDR3, as DNA: TGTGCCAGCAGCTCCACCAGGACAACTAATGAAAAACTGTTTTTT. Amino acid sequence: CASSSTRTTNEKLFF. The full variable domain, completed using reference TRBV28 and TRBJ1-4, is DVKVTQSSRYLVKRTGEKVFLECVQDMDHENMFWYRQDPGLGLRLIYFSYDVKMKEKGDIPEGYSVSREKKERFSLILESASTNQTSMYLCASSSTRTTNEKLFFGSGTQLSVL.

The chain employs TRBV9 and TRBJ1-1; 8 positions agree with TRBD1. Looked up from germline, CDR1 is SGDLS and CDR2 is YYNGEE. The trim removed 4 bases at V and 3 bases at J, leaving 8 bases unmatched. This CDR3 contains 15 residues. The CDR3 nucleotides read TGTGCCAGCAGCTCCGGGACAGGAGAGTACACTGAAGCTTTCTTT. Translation: CASSSGTGEYTEAFF.

This clone came up a few times. The gene calls are TRBV19 and TRBJ2-7; weak D call: TRBD2 (5 bases). The V gene lost 5 bases and the J gene lost 2 bases, with 16 bases spanning the gap. Germline CDR1 reads LNHDA; CDR2 reads SQIVND (reference sequence). This CDR3 is built from 15 residues. The CDR3 DNA is TGTGCCAGTAGTCTCCATACGGACTTGACCTACGAGCAGTACTTC. It yields the protein CASSLHTDLTYEQYF.

This clone was seen a handful of times. This CDR3 reads CATSSGGSEETQYF. DNA for the CDR3: TGTGCCACCAGCTCAGGCGGGAGCGAAGAGACCCAGTACTTC. The chain joins TRBV15 to TRBJ2-5; 7 bases align to TRBD2. CDR3 length: 14 amino acids. Germline V lookup: CDR1 LNHNV, CDR2 YYDKDF (reference sequence). The junction had 6 bases not matched to a gene; V was cut back by 5 bases and J by 3 bases.

Regarding this clone: Within the sample, other DNA sequences also encode this same CDR3. The chain carries TRBV6-5 and TRBJ1-1, with D possibly being TRBD1 (6 bases). The ends were cut back, 0 bases at V and 4 bases at J, with 9 bases in the middle. The CDR3 contains 14 residues. Germline V CDR1 and CDR2: MNHEY, SVGAGI. The CDR3 nucleotides are TGTGCCAGCAGTTACTCCGGGGGCACCACTGAAGCTTTCTTT. This sequence encodes CASSYSGGTTEAFF.

This chain links TRBV10-3 with TRBJ2-7; 7 nucleotides match TRBD2. The germline gives CDR1 ENHRY, CDR2 SYGVKD. With 5 bases clipped from V and 3 bases from J, the junction kept 4 bases outside the gene matches. This CDR3 has 13 residues. CDR3 nucleotides: TGTGCCATCAGTCATCCTAGCGGCTACGAGCAGTACTTC. Residues: CAISHPSGYEQYF.

This clone was seen a handful of times. The gene calls are TRBV6-5 and TRBJ1-6; no reliable D call. Germline lookup yields CDR1 MNHEY and CDR2 SVGAGI. This CDR3 comprises 11 residues. Trimming shortened V by 6 bases and J by 14 bases, and 11 bases separated the two germline ends. The CDR3 region is CASSNGLTLHF. CDR3 coding DNA: TGTGCCAGCAGCAACGGACTAACCCTCCACTTT.

This clone has ten or more counts. This chain joins TRBV7-9 and TRBJ1-2; D is ambiguous. Germline lookup yields CDR1 SEHNR and CDR2 FQNEAQ (reference sequence). The CDR3 has 14 residues. V gave up 3 bases and J gave up 1 base, with 9 bases separating them. This CDR3 is CASSLAALNYGYTF. CDR3 in DNA: TGTGCCAGCAGCTTGGCAGCACTTAACTATGGCTACACCTTC.

This clone was seen a few times. This CDR3 reads CASSLGPGTELRGYTF. CDR3 bases: TGTGCCAGCAGTTTAGGCCCCGGGACAGAGCTCCGAGGCTACACCTTC. The rearrangement uses TRBV28 and TRBJ1-2; 7 nucleotides agree with TRBD1. CDR1 and CDR2 (germline): MDHEN, SYDVKM. CDR3 length: 16 amino acids. V was clipped by 2 bases and J by 8 bases; unmatched bases: 14.

The J gene is TRBJ1-5, the V gene TRBV5-6; 7 nucleotides align to TRBD1. The trim removed 0 bases at V and 6 bases at J, leaving 3 bases unmatched. The CDR3 covers 14 residues. The germline gives CDR1 SGHDT, CDR2 YYEEEE. CDR3 protein: CASSLGTGLQPQHF. As DNA, the CDR3 is TGTGCCAGCAGCTTGGGGACAGGTCTTCAGCCCCAGCATTTT.

This clone has a single count. The chain has TRBV6-1 and TRBJ2-7; D unclear. The germline V gene has CDR1 MNHNS and CDR2 SASEGT. Trimming removed 8 bases from V and 3 bases from J, with 5 bases in between. CDR3 length: 10 amino acids. The CDR3 loop is CASQLYEQYF. CDR3 bases: TGTGCCAGCCAGCTCTACGAGCAGTACTTC.

This clone was detected only a few times. The chain has TRBV15 and TRBJ2-7; D is unclear. The germline V and J ends were trimmed by 5 bases and 2 bases, with 13 bases remaining between them. Germline lookup yields CDR1 LNHNV and CDR2 YYDKDF (reference sequence). CDR3 length equals 14 residues. The CDR3 coding sequence is TGTGCCACCAGCGGTTTGACGGCTCCCTACGAGCAGTACTTC. Translating gives CATSGLTAPYEQYF.

This clone was seen more than once but under ten times. V is TRBV14 and J is TRBJ2-1; D may match TRBD1 or TRBD2 (6 bases each). Trimming cost V 0 bases and J 4 bases, with 16 bases left between them. CDR3 size: 17 residues. Per the germline V gene, CDR1 is SGHDN and CDR2 is FVKESK. The CDR3 bases are TGTGCCAGCAGCCAAGAGATGGGAGGACAGCCTTACAATGAGCAGTTCTTC. Its translation is CASSQEMGGQPYNEQFF. Full variable domain (rest looked up from reference TRBV14 and TRBJ2-1): EAGVTQFPSHSVIEKGQTVTLRCDPISGHDNLYWYRRVMGKEIKFLLHFVKESKQDESGMPNNRFLAERTGGTYSTLKVQPAELEDSGVYFCASSQEMGGQPYNEQFFGPGTRLTVL.

Details on this clone: The sample carries other DNA sequences with the same CDR3. The chain combines TRBV6-5 with TRBJ2-7; 8 bases map to TRBD1. V shed 2 bases, J shed 2 bases, and the junction held 2 bases outside the gene matches. Germline assignment: CDR1 MNHEY and CDR2 SVGAGI. The CDR3 spans 14 residues. The CDR3 nucleotides read TGTGCCAGCAGTTACCGCAGGGGGCCCTACGAGCAGTACTTC. It specifies CASSYRRGPYEQYF.

The chain recombines TRBV2 with TRBJ2-7; D possibly uses TRBD1 or TRBD2 (5 bases each). Trimming took 7 bases from V and 5 from J, leaving 18 bases between them. The CDR3 covers 14 residues. The germline V gene encodes CDR1 SNHLY and CDR2 FYNNEI. CDR3 sequence reads: CASNTEGPLHEQYF. CDR3 DNA: TGTGCCAGCAATACAGAGGGGCCGCTGCACGAGCAGTACTTC.

This clone was counted only a few times. The rearrangement links TRBV7-2 to TRBJ2-5; 8 positions match TRBD1. Germline values: CDR1 SGHTA, CDR2 FQGNSA. The CDR3 contains 15 residues. After removal of 5 bases from V and 4 bases from J, the junction contained 9 bases not matched to a gene. CDR3 sequence (DNA): TGTGCCAGCAGCCCGCAAGCAGGGGGCGCAGAGACCCAGTACTTC. The encoded protein is CASSPQAGGAETQYF.

In this sample, this clone turned up many times. The chain uses TRBV28 and TRBJ1-5, with TRBD1 matching 9 bases. Germline CDR1 MDHEN, CDR2 SYDVKM. CDR3 size: 14 residues. V lost 6 bases to trimming and J lost 3 bases; unmatched junction nucleotides: 3. CDR3 DNA sequence: TGTGCCAGCAGGGGGACAGGGTCCAATCAGCCCCAGCATTTT. It encodes CASRGTGSNQPQHF.

The chain joins TRBV5-1 to TRBJ2-1; tentatively, D is TRBD1 (6 bases). The CDR3 loop spans 15 amino acids. CDR1 and CDR2 from the germline V gene are SGHRS and YFSETQ. V lost 3 bases and J lost 0, with 10 bases in between. This CDR3 is CASSSGASSYNEQFF. The CDR3 nucleotides are TGCGCCAGCAGCTCAGGGGCCTCCTCCTACAATGAGCAGTTCTTC.

In this sample, this clone turned up a few times. V usage is TRBV13 and J usage is TRBJ2-3; tentatively, D is TRBD1 (5 bases). V was trimmed by 3 bases and J by 2 bases, leaving 9 bases between them. CDR1 and CDR2 from the germline V gene are PRHDT and FYEKMQ (reference sequence). This CDR3 has 14 residues. CDR3 in DNA: TGTGCCAGCAGCTTTAGACAGACCACAGATACGCAGTATTTT. Translation: CASSFRQTTDTQYF.

V gene TRBV10-2 combines with J gene TRBJ1-2; the D gene is possibly TRBD1 (5 bases). Deletions cut 6 bases from V and 4 bases from J, with 18 bases between. CDR1 WSHSY and CDR2 SAAADI come from the germline V gene. The CDR3 is made up of 15 amino acids. The CDR3 loop is CASRPGTLTIYGYTF. The CDR3 bases are TGCGCCAGCAGACCCGGGACCCTTACGATCTATGGCTACACCTTC.

The gene calls are TRBV5-1 and TRBJ2-3; D ambiguous. The germline gives CDR1 SGHRS, CDR2 YFSETQ. V gave up 2 bases and J gave up 4 bases, with 5 bases separating them. This CDR3 has 12 amino acids. As DNA, the CDR3 is TGCGCCAGCAGCTTTGATTCAGATACGCAGTATTTT. This encodes CASSFDSDTQYF.

The gene calls are TRBV4-3 and TRBJ1-4; D unresolved. This CDR3 region has 14 residues. Trimming cost V 1 base and J 8 bases, with 11 bases left between them. Germline CDR1 reads LGHNA; CDR2 reads YSLEER. The CDR3 DNA sequence: TGCGCCAGCAGCCAAGGGCTCGGAAAAGAAAAACTGTTTTTT. It codes for CASSQGLGKEKLFF.